Listed below are T cell receptor beta chains from one sample, sequenced in a study of CD8 T cells in Susac syndrome. Each CDR3 protein gets one entry after TCRdb re-called the immunoSEQ multiplex PCR reads with MiXCR. This sample has 75,000 to 80,000 distinct CDR3 sequences, with approximately 94% found just once. Input material: CD8+ T cells from PBMCs. The source of these receptors is a human donor with Susac syndrome. CDR3s include the opening cysteine and the closing phenylalanine or tryptophan. A D gene is named only where the DNA matches it firmly. Rows may omit the clone size; those that give it use once, few, many or a size class.

J: TRBJ2-7; V: TRBV19; size: .; D: .; CDR3: CASSSWDNFYEQYF; DNA: TGTGCCAGTAGCTCCTGGGACAACTTCTACGAGCAGTACTTC
J: TRBJ2-7; V: TRBV7-9; size: once; D: .; CDR3: CASSFEDEQYF; DNA: TGTGCCAGCAGCTTTGAGGACGAGCAGTACTTC
J: TRBJ2-7; V: TRBV29-1; size: .; D: TRBD1; CDR3: CSVCLGQRDEQYF; DNA: TGCAGCGTTTGCCTGGGACAGCGAGACGAGCAGTACTTC
J: TRBJ1-1; V: TRBV2; size: .; D: .; CDR3: CASPQGGNTEAFF; DNA: TGTGCCAGCCCCCAGGGTGGCAACACTGAAGCTTTCTTT
J: TRBJ2-7; V: TRBV20-1; size: once; D: TRBD1; CDR3: CSARGQGTTYEQYF; DNA: TGCAGTGCTAGAGGACAGGGCACTACCTACGAGCAGTACTTC
J: TRBJ1-1; V: TRBV2; size: .; D: .; CDR3: CASSEYRGDTEAFF; DNA: TGTGCCAGCAGTGAATACCGGGGGGACACTGAAGCTTTCTTT
J: TRBJ1-1; V: TRBV4-3; size: .; D: .; CDR3: CASSQDPGNTEAFF; DNA: TGCGCCAGCAGCCAAGATCCGGGGAACACTGAAGCTTTCTTT
J: TRBJ2-1; V: TRBV6-2/TRBV6-3; size: .; D: TRBD2; CDR3: CASSYSRRGGLEQFF; DNA: TGTGCCAGCAGTTACTCGAGGCGGGGGGGCCTTGAGCAGTTCTTC
J: TRBJ2-3; V: TRBV28; size: .; D: TRBD1; CDR3: CASSTRDSKFTDTQYF; DNA: TGTGCCAGCAGCACCCGGGACAGCAAATTCACAGATACGCAGTATTTT
J: TRBJ1-1; V: TRBV28; size: .; D: .; CDR3: CASSYTLTEAFF; DNA: TGTGCCAGCAGTTACACCCTCACTGAAGCTTTCTTT
J: TRBJ2-1; V: TRBV9; size: .; D: .; CDR3: CASSPQRRGENEQFF; DNA: TGTGCCAGCAGCCCCCAACGCAGGGGAGAGAATGAGCAGTTCTTC
J: TRBJ1-6; V: TRBV27; size: .; D: .; CDR3: CASSPDFESLHF; DNA: TGTGCCAGCAGTCCCGATTTCGAGTCCCTCCACTTT
J: TRBJ1-2; V: TRBV9; size: .; D: TRBD1; CDR3: CASSGQLDRVGGYTF; DNA: TGTGCCAGCAGCGGGCAATTGGACAGGGTGGGTGGCTACACCTTC